In its sample, the clone carrying this T cell receptor beta chain was seen once. The antigen is undetermined. The V and J ends lost 3 bases and 0 bases respectively, with 9 bases between them. The CDR3 length is 15 residues. Germline V lookup: CDR1 LNHDA, CDR2 SQIVND (reference sequence). The source of the sample is a study of T cell responses to AZD1222 COVID-19 vaccine. Study summary: Second-dose intervals near 4 or 12 weeks were combined.

Some clones are missing from TCRdb's copy, which holds only in-frame ones; the method was immunoSEQ multiplex PCR. The sample has fewer than 100,000 clones; around nine tenths are singletons. The study, taken as a whole, reports: Seropositive AZD1222 recipients at baseline numbered only 6 or 7. Donors, mostly white British, included more females; clonal diversity was possibly underestimated.

The chain is built from TRBV19 and TRBJ2-1, with D hard to call. The receptor was derived from an adult in good health. The sample here was peripheral blood, taken on day 0 of AZD1222 vaccination. CDR3 in DNA: TGTGCCAGTAGTATGGACGGAAGCTCCTACAATGAGCAGTTCTTC. It codes for CASSMDGSSYNEQFF. Full variable domain (rest looked up from reference TRBV19 and TRBJ2-1): DGGITQSPKYLFRKEGQNVTLSCEQNLNHDAMYWYRQDPGQGLRLIYYSQIVNDFQKGDIAEGYSVSREKKESFPLTVTSAQKNPTAFYLCASSMDGSSYNEQFFGPGTRLTVL.